This TCR beta chain was recorded in a study of graft-versus-host responses after intestinal transplantation (dated by TCRdb to the early 2020s). Background on the whole study: Recipients received multivisceral, liver-intestinal, or isolated intestinal transplants. Alloreactive clones were identified by sequencing pre-transplant mixed lymphocyte reaction products and comparing these products with unstimulated pre-transplant donor and recipient T cells. Rather than being sequenced by the commercial service, samples from a few later patients were sequenced in-house on an Illumina MiSeq and processed with MiXCR. Every recipient was given anti-thymocyte globulin induction, followed by roughly 3 years of maintenance tacrolimus and steroids. The cohort enrolled some 24 intestinal transplant recipients, one of whom was a retransplant, and a few patients without pretransplant specimens were excluded. A peak of at least 4% donor T cells among recipient peripheral blood mononuclear cells was the definition used for donor T cell macrochimerism. Bulk TCR-beta CDR3 sequencing was used to track graft-versus-host and host-versus-graft alloreactive T cell clones in the graft, circulation and bone marrow after intestinal transplantation.

Its CDR3 holds 17 amino acids, cysteine through phenylalanine. Only CDR3 DNA is held: 51 bases, read in frame from base 1. V ends up 0 bases short and J 0 bases short, with an unmatched junction base count of 7. Based on the germline V gene, the CDR1 and CDR2 sequences are SGHRS and YFSETQ. To prepare the library, the immunoSEQ multiplex PCR assay was applied. For most patients, genomic DNA was isolated with the Qiagen DNeasy Blood and Tissue Kit and shipped frozen to Adaptive Biotechnologies for TCR sequencing. For most patients, genomic DNA was subjected to high-throughput TCR-beta CDR3 sequencing by Adaptive Biotechnologies. For the original study's pipeline: TCR sequencing data were retrieved from Adaptive's ImmunoSEQ software for 15 to 20 patients, whereas three other patients were processed with MiXCR and VDJtools. To correct CD4 versus CD8 sorting errors, sequences present in both subsets at a frequency ratio below 5:1 were removed. CDR3 nucleotide sequences shared between donor and recipient were removed because the origin of such sequences could not be assigned. To count as alloreactive, a clone needed at least 2-fold expansion over unstimulated cells and a minimum CFSE-low frequency of 0.002% (template counts) or 0.001% (read counts). A clone was considered mappable if detected in the sequenced pre-transplant spleen, lymph node, or MLR CFSE-low populations of the donor or recipient. Cumulative frequency of alloreactive clones was calculated as a percentage of all sequences weighted by copy number. TCRdb retrieved this table from immuneACCESS and kept in-frame rearrangements only. Not all clones are present; in checked studies, unresolved V genes account for under half, and no reason is known for the remainder. The V and J calls and clone size come from that table; D and trimming were worked out from the DNA. This sample gives roughly 110,000 clones in total; 90% to 95% of them show up just once. The ten most abundant clones make up roughly 1.2% of the sample.

Remarks on this clone: What antigen it recognizes has not been identified. Base quality data are lacking; no much larger clone is found one base away.

Results and caveats for the whole study, not just this receptor: Patients with donor T cell macrochimerism had high GvH to HvG T cell clonal ratios in their allografts. GvH clones were detected in recipient bone marrow, and some of these GvH clones were observed earlier in ileal mucosa or blood, consistent with an intestinal mucosal origin. Early after transplant, peak levels of circulating GvH clones were found to be associated with declines in HvG clones. Conclusions were limited by the relatively low number and heterogeneity of intestinal transplant patients.

Explained via the paper, the time point label denotes: cells obtained before transplantation from donor or recipient. CD3+CD4+ and CD3+CD8+ populations were FACS-sorted from unstimulated pre-transplant donor and recipient cells taken from spleen or lymph nodes. The sequence joins TRBV5-1 to TRBJ1-2; TRBD1 fits 8 bases in the junction. The material sequenced was unstimulated CD8+ T cells sorted from spleen or lymph node cells, taken before transplant. The source of this sequence is a human donor who was the organ donor for an intestinal transplant. The CDR3 amino acid sequence is: CASSLGGRQGPNYGYTF. The bases read TGCGCCAGCAGCTTGGGCGGACGACAGGGGCCTAACTATGGCTACACCTTC.